This TCR beta chain is from a study of regulatory T cells in long-lasting Graves disease. Background on the study: In persistent Graves' disease, antithyroid drugs had been taken for over 5 years and TSH receptor antibodies stayed positive. Whole-study findings and limits: With persistent disease, TRBV28, TRBJ1-2 and TRBJ2-5 were the favored segments. The study found persistent patients shared more public clonotypes (roughly 2,600) than new patients (just over 950).

From germline, CDR1 is DFQATT and CDR2 SNEGSKA (reference sequence). The CDR3 contains 16 residues. V lost 4 bases to trimming and J lost 1 base; unmatched junction nucleotides: 13. Time point given: persistent/refractory GD, antithyroid drugs over 5 years with positive TRAb. PBMC-derived RNA was used for the TCR library. Staff took around 9.7 milliliters of peripheral blood and put it into EDTA tubes. This clonotype occurred many times. The antigen is unknown. For TCR beta, libraries came from iRepertoire HTBI primers and Arm-PCR of CDR3 regions. TCRdb called the multiplex PCR reads again in MiXCR, with one record for every CDR3 protein. The table records approximately 470,000 distinct CDR3 sequences, under 25% of them present only once.

The material was peripheral blood mononuclear cells (PBMCs), obtained when the disease was refractory, from a patient treated with antithyroid drugs. The TCR sequence derives from a female donor with Graves disease. This chain uses TRBV20-1 with TRBJ2-7; 7 bases fit TRBD2. This CDR3 is CSAIEWGGQRSYEQYF. CDR3 coding DNA: TGCAGTGCTATAGAATGGGGGGGTCAACGGTCCTACGAGCAGTACTTC.